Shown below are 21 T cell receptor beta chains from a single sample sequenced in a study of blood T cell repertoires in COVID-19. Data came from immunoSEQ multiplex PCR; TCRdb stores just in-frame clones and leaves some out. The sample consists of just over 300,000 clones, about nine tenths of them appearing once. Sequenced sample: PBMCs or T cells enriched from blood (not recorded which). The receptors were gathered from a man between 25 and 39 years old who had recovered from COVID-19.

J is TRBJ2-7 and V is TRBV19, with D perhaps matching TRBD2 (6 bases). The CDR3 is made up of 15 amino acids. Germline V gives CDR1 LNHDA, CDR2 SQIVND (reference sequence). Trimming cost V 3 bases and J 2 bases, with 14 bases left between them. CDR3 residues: CASSIGGSKAYEQYF. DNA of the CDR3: TGTGCCAGTAGTATTGGGGGGTCCAAGGCCTACGAGCAGTACTTC.

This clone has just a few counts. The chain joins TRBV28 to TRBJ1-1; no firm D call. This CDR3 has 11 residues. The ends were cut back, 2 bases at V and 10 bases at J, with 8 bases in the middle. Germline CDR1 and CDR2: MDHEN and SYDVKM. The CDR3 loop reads CASSLSGPAFF. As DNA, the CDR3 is TGTGCCAGCAGTTTAAGCGGGCCAGCTTTCTTT.

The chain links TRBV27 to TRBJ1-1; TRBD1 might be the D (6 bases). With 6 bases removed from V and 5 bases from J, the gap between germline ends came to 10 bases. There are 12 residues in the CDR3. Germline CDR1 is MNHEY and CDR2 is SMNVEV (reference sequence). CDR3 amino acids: CASRSTGTEAFF. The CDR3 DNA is TGTGCCAGCAGGTCAACAGGGACTGAAGCTTTCTTT.

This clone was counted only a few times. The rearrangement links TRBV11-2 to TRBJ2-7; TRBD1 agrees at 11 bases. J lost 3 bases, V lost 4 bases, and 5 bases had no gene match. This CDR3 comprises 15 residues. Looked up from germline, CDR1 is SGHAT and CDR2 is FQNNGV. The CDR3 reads CASSYGTGGRYEQYF. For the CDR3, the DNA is TGTGCCAGCAGCTATGGGACAGGGGGGCGCTACGAGCAGTACTTC.

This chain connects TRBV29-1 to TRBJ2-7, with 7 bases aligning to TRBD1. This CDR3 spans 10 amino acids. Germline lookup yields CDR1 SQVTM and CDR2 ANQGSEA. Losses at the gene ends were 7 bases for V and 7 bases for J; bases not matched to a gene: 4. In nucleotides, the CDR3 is TGCAGCGCCACAGGGGTGGAGCAGTACTTC. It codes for CSATGVEQYF.

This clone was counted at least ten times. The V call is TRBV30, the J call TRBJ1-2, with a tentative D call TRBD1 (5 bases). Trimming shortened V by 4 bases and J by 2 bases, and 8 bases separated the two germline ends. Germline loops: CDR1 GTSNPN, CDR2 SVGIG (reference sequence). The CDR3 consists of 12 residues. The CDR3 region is CAWTSGNYGYTF. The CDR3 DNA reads TGTGCCTGGACATCAGGGAACTATGGCTACACCTTC.

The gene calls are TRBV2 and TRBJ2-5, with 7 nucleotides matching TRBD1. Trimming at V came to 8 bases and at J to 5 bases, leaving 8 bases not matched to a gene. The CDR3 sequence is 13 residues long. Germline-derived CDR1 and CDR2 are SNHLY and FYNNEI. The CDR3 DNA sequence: TGTGCCAGCCGACAGGGTTCGAAGGAGACCCAGTACTTC. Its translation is CASRQGSKETQYF.

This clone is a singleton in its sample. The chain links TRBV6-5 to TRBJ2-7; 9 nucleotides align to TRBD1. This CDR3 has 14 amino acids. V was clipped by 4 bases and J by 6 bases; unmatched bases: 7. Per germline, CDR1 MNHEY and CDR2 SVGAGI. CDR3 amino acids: CASSWTGQGAEQYF. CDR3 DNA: TGTGCCAGCAGTTGGACGGGACAGGGTGCCGAGCAGTACTTC.

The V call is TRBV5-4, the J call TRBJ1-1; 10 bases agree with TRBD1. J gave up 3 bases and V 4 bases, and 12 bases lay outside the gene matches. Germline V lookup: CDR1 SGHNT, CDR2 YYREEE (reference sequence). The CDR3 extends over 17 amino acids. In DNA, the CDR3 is TGTGCCAGCAGCCCAGGACAGGGGGGAGGTCGTTACACTGAAGCTTTCTTT. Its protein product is CASSPGQGGGRYTEAFF.

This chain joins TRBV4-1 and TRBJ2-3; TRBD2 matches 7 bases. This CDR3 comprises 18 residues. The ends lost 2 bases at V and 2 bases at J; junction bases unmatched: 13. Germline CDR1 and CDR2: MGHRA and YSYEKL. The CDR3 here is CASSQLGLGSGDTDTQYF. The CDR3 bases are TGCGCCAGCAGCCAACTAGGGTTGGGCAGCGGGGACACAGATACGCAGTATTTT.

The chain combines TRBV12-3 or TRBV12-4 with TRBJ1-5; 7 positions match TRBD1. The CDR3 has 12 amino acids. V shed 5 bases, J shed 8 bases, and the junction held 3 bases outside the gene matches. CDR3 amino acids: CASSQQGKPQHF. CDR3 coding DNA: TGTGCCAGCAGTCAACAGGGGAAGCCCCAGCATTTT.

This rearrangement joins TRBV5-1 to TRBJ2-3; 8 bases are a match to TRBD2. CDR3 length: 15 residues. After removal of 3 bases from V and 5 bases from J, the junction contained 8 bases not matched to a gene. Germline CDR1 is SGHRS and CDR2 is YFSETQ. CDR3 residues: CASSSAGGSGDTQYF. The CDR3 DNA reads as TGCGCCAGCAGCTCCGCGGGGGGCTCGGGAGATACGCAGTATTTT.

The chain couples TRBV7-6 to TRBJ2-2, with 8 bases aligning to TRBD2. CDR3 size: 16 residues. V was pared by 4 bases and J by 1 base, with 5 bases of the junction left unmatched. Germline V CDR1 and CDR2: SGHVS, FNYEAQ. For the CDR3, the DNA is TGTGCCAGCAGCTCTCGGACTAGCAGGAACACCGGGGAGCTGTTTTTT. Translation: CASSSRTSRNTGELFF.

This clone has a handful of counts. The DNA for the CDR3 is TGCAGCGTTCCCACCGGGACAAGTCCGAACACCGGGGAGCTGTTTTTT. Translating gives CSVPTGTSPNTGELFF. The V and J genes are TRBV29-1 and TRBJ2-2, with D possibly TRBD1 on 6 matching bases. This CDR3 is 16 amino acids long. V lost 5 bases and J 0 bases, leaving 16 bases between the germline ends. Germline V gene data show CDR1 as SQVTM and CDR2 as ANQGSEA.

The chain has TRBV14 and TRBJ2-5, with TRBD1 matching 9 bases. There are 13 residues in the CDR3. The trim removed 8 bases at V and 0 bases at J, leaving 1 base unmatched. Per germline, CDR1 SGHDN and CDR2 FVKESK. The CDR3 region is CASGTGYQETQYF. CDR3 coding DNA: TGTGCCAGCGGGACAGGGTACCAAGAGACCCAGTACTTC.

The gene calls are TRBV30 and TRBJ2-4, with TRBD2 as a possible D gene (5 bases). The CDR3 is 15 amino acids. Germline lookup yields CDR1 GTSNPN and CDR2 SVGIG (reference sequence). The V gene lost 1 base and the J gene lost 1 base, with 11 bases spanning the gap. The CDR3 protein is CAWSGGVAAKNIQYF. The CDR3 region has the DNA TGTGCCTGGAGTGGGGGAGTGGCCGCCAAAAACATTCAGTACTTC.

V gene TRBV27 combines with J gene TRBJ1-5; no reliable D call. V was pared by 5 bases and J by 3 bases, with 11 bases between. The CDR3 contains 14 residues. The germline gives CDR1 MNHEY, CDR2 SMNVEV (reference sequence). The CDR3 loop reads CASSPQDTNQPQHF. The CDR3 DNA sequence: TGTGCCAGCAGTCCCCAGGATACCAATCAGCCCCAGCATTTT.

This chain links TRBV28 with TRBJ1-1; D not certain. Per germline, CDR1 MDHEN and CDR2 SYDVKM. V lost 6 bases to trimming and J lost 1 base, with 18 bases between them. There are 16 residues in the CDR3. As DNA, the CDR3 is TGTGCCAGCAGGGGTTCCCGGGTCCAAGGGAACACTGAAGCTTTCTTT. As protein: CASRGSRVQGNTEAFF.

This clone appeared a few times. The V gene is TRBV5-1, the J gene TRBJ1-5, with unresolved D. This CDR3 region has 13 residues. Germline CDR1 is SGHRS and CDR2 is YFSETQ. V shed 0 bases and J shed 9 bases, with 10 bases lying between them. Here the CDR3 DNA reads TGCGCCAGCAGCTTGGGGCTAGGTTCGCCCCAGCATTTT. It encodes CASSLGLGSPQHF. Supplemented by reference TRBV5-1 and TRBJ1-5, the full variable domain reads KAGVTQTPRYLIKTRGQQVTLSCSPISGHRSVSWYQQTPGQGLQFLFEYFSETQRNKGNFPGRFSGRQFSNSRSEMNVSTLELGDSALYLCASSLGLGSPQHFGDGTRLSIL.

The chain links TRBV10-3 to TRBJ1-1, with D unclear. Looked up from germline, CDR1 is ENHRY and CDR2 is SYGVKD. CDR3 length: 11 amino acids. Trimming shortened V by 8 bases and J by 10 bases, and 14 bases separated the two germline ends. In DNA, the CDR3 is TGTGCCATCGGACGACCTGAGGGAGCTTTCTTT. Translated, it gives CAIGRPEGAFF.

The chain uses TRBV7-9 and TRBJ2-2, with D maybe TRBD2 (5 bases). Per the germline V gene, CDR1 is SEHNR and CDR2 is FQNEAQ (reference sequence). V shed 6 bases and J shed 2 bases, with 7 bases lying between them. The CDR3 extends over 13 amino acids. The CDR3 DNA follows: TGTGCCAGCAGTTGGACTAACACCGGGGAGCTGTTTTTT. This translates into CASSWTNTGELFF. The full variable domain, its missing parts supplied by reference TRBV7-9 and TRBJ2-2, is DTGVSQNPRHKITKRGQNVTFRCDPISEHNRLYWYRQTLGQGPEFLTYFQNEAQLEKSRLLSDRFSAERPKGSFSTLEIQRTEQGDSAMYLCASSWTNTGELFFGEGSRLTVL.